The entry below describes one TCR beta chain. These data originate in a study of blood T cell repertoires in COVID-19. Study details: Sites across the United States, Italy and Spain contributed samples from acute and convalescent COVID-19. Sample material is recorded as cDNA or gDNA derived from T cells, B-cell-depleted T cells, or PBMCs.

Those enrolled, adults aged 18 to 89 years, came from about two dozen US areas. Method: immunoSEQ multiplex PCR; TCRdb's copy keeps in-frame clones and lacks some. The profile shows 150,000 to 200,000 clones, approximately 80% of them singletons. The CDR3 is 17 residues long. Per the germline V gene, CDR1 is MGHRA and CDR2 is YSYEKL. V lost 6 bases and J lost 5, with 20 bases in between. This clonotype was obtained from a man between 70 and 80 years old who had been exposed to COVID-19. The chain uses TRBV4-1 and TRBJ1-6; D is possibly TRBD1 (6 bases). The source material was PBMCs or T cells enriched from blood (not recorded which). In DNA form, the CDR3 reads TGCGCCAGCAGGCCAAGATACGCAGGGGACAATAATTCACCCCTCCACTTT. Amino acids: CASRPRYAGDNNSPLHF.